The entry below describes one T cell receptor beta chain. The CDR3 is 14 amino acids. Germline CDR1 and CDR2: SGHNT and YYREEE (reference sequence). V lost 0 bases, J lost 4 bases, and 7 bases lay in between. This record comes from a study of blood T cell repertoires in COVID-19. As for the study in general: In each case, the material was cDNA or gDNA derived from T cells, B-cell-depleted T cells, or PBMCs.

Authors' methods: Reference gene primer amplification gave nucleated cell count estimates. The protocol was immunoSEQ multiplex PCR, while the TCRdb copy is restricted to in-frame clones and leaves out a portion. That table gives V, J and clone size, and the DNA gave D and trimming. The sample comprises just over 20,000 clones, 86% of which are singletons, and 3% to 4.5% rests with the top ten. The source of this sequence is a man over 45 with active COVID-19. V is TRBV5-4 and J is TRBJ2-2, with TRBD1 as a possible D gene (5 bases). Sequencing was carried out using peripheral blood. CDR3 loop: CASSLGQFTGELFF. The DNA for the CDR3 is TGTGCCAGCAGCTTGGGACAGTTCACCGGGGAGCTGTTTTTT. The variable domain in full, with the rest retrieved from reference TRBV5-4 and TRBJ2-2, is ETGVTQSPTHLIKTRGQQVTLRCSSQSGHNTVSWYQQALGQGPQFIFQYYREEENGRGNFPPRFSGLQFPNYSSELNVNALELDDSALYLCASSLGQFTGELFFGEGSRLTVL.